This T cell receptor beta chain was sequenced during a study of CD8+CD57+ T cells in acquired aplastic anemia. Whole-study context: Mean yield of DNA from sorted CD4+ and CD8+ cells was about 3.2 ug.

CDR3 length: 12 amino acids. Germline trimming cut 5 bases from V and 4 bases from J; bases unmatched to any gene: 4. In germline, CDR1 is GTSNPN, CDR2 SVGIG (reference sequence). Flow cytometry had shown expanded CD8+CD57+ cells in the patients chosen for sequencing. Every patient was diagnosed with severe acquired aplastic anemia. Profiles of TCR beta VDJ and CDR3 were generated from a genomic DNA template. TCRdb recomputed calls from the reads with MiXCR, one row per CDR3 protein. The sample lists about 160,000 distinct CDR3 sequences, about 45% occurring once. This rearrangement joins TRBV30 to TRBJ1-1; 7 bases align to TRBD1. The sequenced sample was sorted CD4+, CD8+, or CD8+CD57+ T cells (not recorded which) from PBMCs. The clonotype was recovered from a human donor with aplastic anemia. CDR3 protein: CAWGRGTTEAFF. The CDR3 nucleotides are TGTGCCTGGGGCAGGGGGACCACTGAAGCTTTCTTT.